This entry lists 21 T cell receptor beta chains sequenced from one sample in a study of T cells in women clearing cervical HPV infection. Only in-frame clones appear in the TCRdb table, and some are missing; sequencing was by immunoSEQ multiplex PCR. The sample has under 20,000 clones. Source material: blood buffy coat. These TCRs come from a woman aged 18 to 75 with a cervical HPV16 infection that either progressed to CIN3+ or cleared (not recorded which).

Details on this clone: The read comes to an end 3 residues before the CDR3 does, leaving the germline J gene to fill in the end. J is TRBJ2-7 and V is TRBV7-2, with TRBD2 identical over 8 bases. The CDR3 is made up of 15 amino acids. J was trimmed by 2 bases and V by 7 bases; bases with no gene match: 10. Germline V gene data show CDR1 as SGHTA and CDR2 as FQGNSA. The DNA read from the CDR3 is TGTGCCAGCACTCTAGAGGCGGGGGGACCCTACGAG. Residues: CASTLEAGGPYE. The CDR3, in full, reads CASTLEAGGPYEQYF.

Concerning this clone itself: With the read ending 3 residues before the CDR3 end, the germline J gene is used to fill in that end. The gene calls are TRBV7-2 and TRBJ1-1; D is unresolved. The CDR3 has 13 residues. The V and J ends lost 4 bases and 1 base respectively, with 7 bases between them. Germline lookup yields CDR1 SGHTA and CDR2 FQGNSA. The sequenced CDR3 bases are TGTGCCAGCAGCTCACAGAAGAACACTGAA. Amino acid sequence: CASSSQKNTE. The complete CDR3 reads CASSSQKNTEAFF. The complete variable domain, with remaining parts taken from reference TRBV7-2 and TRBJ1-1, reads GAGVSQSPSNKVTEKGKDVELRCDPISGHTALYWYRQSLGQGLEFLIYFQGNSAPDKSGLPSDRFSAERTGGSVSTLTIQRTQQEDSAVYLCASSSQKNTEAFFGQGTRLTVV.

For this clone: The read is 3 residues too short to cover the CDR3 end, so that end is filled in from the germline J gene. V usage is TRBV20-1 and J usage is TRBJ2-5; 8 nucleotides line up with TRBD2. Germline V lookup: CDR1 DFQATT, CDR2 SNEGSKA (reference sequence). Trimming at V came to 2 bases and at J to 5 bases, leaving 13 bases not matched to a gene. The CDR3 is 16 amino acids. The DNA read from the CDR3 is TGCAGTGCTAGAACTAGCGGTTCGGGGTGGGGGGAGACC. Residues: CSARTSGSGWGET. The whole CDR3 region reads CSARTSGSGWGETQYF.

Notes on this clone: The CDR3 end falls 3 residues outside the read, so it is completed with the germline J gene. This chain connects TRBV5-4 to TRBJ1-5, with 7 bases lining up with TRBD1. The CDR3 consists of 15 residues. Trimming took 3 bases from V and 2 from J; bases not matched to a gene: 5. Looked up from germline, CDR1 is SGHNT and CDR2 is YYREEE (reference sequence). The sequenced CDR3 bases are TGTGCCAGCAGCTCTGACAGGGAAGGCAATCAGCCC. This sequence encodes CASSSDREGNQP. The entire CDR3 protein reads CASSSDREGNQPQHF.

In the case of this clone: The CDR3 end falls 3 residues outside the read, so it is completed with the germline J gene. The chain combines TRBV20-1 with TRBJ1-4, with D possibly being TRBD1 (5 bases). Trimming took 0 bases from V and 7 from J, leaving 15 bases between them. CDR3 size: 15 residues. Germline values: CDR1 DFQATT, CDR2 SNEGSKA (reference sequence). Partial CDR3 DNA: TGCAGTGCTAGAGAAGAGGGCAGGGCCGGTGAAAAA. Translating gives CSAREEGRAGEK. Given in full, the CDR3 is CSAREEGRAGEKLFF.

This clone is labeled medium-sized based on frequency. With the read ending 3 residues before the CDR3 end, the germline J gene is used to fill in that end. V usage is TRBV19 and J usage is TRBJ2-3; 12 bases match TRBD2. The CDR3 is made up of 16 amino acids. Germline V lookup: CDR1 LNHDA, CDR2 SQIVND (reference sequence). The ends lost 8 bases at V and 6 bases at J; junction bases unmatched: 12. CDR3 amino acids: CASRKLAGGIQDTQYF. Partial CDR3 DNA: TGTGCCAGTCGAAAGCTAGCGGGGGGGATCCAGGATACG.

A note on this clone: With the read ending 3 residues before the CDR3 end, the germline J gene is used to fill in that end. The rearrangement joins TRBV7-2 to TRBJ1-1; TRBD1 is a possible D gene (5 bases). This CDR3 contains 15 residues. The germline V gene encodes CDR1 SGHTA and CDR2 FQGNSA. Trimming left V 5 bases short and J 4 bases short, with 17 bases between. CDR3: CASSLTSSGSTEAFF. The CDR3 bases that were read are TGTGCCAGCAGCCTTACCTCGTCAGGGAGCACTGAA.

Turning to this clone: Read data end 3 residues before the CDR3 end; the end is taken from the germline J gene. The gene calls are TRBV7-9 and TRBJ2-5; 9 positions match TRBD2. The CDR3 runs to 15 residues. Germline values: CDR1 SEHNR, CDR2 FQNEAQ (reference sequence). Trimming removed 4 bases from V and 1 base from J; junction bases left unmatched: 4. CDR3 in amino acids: CASSSSGGFQETQYF. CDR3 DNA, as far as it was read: TGTGCCAGCAGCTCCAGCGGGGGGTTCCAAGAGACC. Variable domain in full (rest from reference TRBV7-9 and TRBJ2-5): DTGVSQNPRHKITKRGQNVTFRCDPISEHNRLYWYRQTLGQGPEFLTYFQNEAQLEKSRLLSDRFSAERPKGSFSTLEIQRTEQGDSAMYLCASSSSGGFQETQYFGPGTRLLVL.

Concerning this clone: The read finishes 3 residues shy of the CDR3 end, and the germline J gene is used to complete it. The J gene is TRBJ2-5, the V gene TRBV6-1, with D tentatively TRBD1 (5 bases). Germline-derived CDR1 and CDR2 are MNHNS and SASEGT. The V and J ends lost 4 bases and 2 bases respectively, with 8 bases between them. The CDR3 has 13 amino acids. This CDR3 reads CASSATGQETQYF. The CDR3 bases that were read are TGTGCCAGCAGTGCAACAGGACAAGAGACC.

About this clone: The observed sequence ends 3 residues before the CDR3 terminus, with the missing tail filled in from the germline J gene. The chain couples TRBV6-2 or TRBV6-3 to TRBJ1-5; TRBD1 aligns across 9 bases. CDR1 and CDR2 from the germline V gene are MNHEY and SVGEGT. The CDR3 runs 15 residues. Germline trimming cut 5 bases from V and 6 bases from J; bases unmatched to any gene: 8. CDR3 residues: CASSPRQGGSQPQHF. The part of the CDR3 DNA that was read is TGTGCCAGCAGTCCCCGACAGGGGGGAAGTCAGCCC.

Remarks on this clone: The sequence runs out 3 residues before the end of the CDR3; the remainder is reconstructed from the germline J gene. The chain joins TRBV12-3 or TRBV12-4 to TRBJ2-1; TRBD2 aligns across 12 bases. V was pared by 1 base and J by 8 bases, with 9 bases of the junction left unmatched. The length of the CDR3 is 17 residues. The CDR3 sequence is CASSLGLAGGPVDEQFF. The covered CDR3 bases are TGTGCCAGCAGTTTAGGTCTAGCGGGGGGGCCTGTAGATGAG.

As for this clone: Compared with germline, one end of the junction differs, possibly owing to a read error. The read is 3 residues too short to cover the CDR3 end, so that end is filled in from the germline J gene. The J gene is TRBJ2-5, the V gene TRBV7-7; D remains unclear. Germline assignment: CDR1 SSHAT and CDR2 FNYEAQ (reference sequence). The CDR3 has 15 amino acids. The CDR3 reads CASSYPTASGETQYF. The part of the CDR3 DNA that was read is TGTGCTAGCAGCTACCCGACCGCTAGTGGGGAGACC.

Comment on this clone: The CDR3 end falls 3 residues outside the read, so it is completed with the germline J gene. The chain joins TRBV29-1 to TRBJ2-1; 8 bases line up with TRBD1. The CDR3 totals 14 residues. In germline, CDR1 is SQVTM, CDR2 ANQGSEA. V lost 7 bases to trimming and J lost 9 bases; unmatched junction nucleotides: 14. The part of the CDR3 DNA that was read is TGCAGCGGCTCCTCCGGGACAGGAGCGAGTGAG. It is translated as CSGSSGTGASE. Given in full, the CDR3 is CSGSSGTGASEQFF.

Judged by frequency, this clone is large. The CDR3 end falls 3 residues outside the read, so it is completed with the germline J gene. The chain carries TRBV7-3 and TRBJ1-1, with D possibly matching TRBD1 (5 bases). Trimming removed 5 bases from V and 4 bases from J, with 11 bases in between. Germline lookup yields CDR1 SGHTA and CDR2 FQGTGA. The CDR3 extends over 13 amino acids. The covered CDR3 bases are TGTGCCAGCAGCGGGACTGGAAGCACTGAA. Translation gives CASSGTGSTE. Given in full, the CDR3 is CASSGTGSTEAFF. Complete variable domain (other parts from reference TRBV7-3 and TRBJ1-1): GAGVSQTPSNKVTEKGKYVELRCDPISGHTALYWYRQSLGQGPEFLIYFQGTGAADDSGLPNDRFFAVRPEGSVSTLKIQRTERGDSAVYLCASSGTGSTEAFFGQGTRLTVV.

CDR3 sequence: CASSSRNSPLHF. The CDR3 DNA, read in part, is TGTGCCAGCAGTAGCAGGAATTCACCC. The chain carries TRBV6-2 or TRBV6-3 and TRBJ1-6; D call uncertain. The CDR3 end is not reached by the read, which stops 3 residues before it; the germline J gene fills it in. Trimming stripped 5 bases from V and 7 bases from J, with 6 bases between. CDR1 is MNHEY, CDR2 SVGEGT, per germline. CDR3 size: 12 residues.

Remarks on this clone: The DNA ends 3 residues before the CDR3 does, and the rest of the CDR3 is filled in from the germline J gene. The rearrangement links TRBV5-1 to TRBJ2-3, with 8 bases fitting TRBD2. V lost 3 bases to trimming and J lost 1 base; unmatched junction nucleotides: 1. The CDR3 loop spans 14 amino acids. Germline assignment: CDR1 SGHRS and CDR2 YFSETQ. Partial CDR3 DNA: TGCGCCAGCAGCTCGGGACTAGGCACAGATACG. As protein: CASSSGLGTDT. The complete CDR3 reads CASSSGLGTDTQYF.

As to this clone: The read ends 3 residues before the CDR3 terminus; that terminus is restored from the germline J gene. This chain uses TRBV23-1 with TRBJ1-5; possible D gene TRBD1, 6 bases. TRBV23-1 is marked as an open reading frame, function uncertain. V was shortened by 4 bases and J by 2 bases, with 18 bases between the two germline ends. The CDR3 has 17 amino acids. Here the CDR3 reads CASSPNPRGGGNQPQHF. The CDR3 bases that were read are TGCGCCAGCAGTCCTAACCCCAGGGGTGGTGGCAATCAGCCC.

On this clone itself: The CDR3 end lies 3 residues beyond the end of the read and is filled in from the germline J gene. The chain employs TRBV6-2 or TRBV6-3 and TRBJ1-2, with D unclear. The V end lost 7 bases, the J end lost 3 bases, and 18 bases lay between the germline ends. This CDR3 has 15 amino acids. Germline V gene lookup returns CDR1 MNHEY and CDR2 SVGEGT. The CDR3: CASIEKQMVYYGYTF. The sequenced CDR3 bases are TGTGCCAGCATCGAAAAACAAATGGTATACTATGGC.

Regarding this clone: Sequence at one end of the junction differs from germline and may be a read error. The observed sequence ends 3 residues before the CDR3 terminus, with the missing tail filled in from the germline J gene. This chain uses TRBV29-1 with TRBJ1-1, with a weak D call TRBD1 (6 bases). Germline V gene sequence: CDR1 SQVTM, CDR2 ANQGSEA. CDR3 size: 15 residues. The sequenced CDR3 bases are TGCAGCGTTTTCATGTCGGGCTCCCGGGACACCGAA. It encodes CSVFMSGSRDTE. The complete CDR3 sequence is CSVFMSGSRDTEAFF.

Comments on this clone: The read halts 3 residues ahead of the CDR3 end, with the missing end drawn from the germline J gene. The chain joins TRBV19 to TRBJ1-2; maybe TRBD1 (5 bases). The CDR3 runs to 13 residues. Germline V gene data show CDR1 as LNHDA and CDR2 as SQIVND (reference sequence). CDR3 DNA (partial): TGTGCCAGCTCTTACCCCGACAGTTACGGC. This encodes CASSYPDSYG. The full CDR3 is CASSYPDSYGYTF.

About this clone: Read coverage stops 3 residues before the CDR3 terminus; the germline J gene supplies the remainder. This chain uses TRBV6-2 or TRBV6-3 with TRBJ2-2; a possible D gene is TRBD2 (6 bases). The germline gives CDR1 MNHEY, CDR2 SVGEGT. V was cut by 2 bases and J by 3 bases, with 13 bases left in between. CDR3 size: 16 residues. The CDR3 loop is CASSYGVRGYTGELFF. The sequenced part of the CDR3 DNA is TGTGCCAGCAGTTACGGGGTGCGGGGTTACACCGGGGAG.